This TCR beta chain derives from a study of T-cell memory formation after mild COVID-19. TCRdb re-called the 5' RACE reads through MiXCR, storing one row per CDR3 protein. This sample has roughly 110,000 distinct CDR3 sequences, with 22% found just once. V lost 6 bases, J lost 0 bases, and 17 bases lay in between. CDR3 length: 15 residues. Looked up from germline, CDR1 is DFQATT and CDR2 is SNEGSKA (reference sequence). This receptor was obtained from a man between 18 and 29 years old who had mild COVID-19 (a few samples of this study predate the infection). Cell type and time point are not known. The gene calls are TRBV20-1 and TRBJ1-2; D gene ambiguous. Sequencing was done on a sample of PBMCs or a T cell subset sorted from them (not recorded which). The chain's CDR3 is CSAPARSGANYGYTF. CDR3 nucleotide sequence: TGCAGTGCGCCCGCCCGAAGTGGGGCTAACTATGGCTACACCTTC.